The present TCR delta chain was sequenced within a study of γδ T cells in repeated Plasmodium falciparum infection. Study-level background: Four controlled malaria infections with P. falciparum NF54 spanned 500 to 650 days.

With V trimmed by 2 bases and J by 3 bases, 22 bases remained unmatched. Germline V CDR1 and CDR2: TSWWSYY, QGS. This CDR3 has 21 residues. TCRdb redid the clone calls on the multiplex PCR reads with CATT. The sample records about 48,000 delta-chain clones, about 1.5% being singletons. General study points: Waves of new clonotype selection appeared after repeated controlled infections in Vdelta2-negative, largely Vdelta1+, gammadelta T cells. Many TCRgamma sequences overlapped between individuals in stable Vgamma9/Vdelta2+ repertoires.

This clone was counted at least ten times. Its antigen remains unidentified. This may come from a read error, since a much larger clone is one base off. The identical CDR3 is also encoded by other nucleotide sequences in the sample. Bulk repertoires came from Vgamma9/Vdelta2+ or Vdelta2-negative gammadelta T cells flow-sorted from PBMC. This TCR was recovered from a pool of human donors (malaria-infected and uninfected, not separated). Sequenced: gamma-delta T cells from blood. This chain connects TRDV1 to TRDJ1, with TRDD3 matching over 9 bases. CDR3 sequence: CALGENLLFPLRGYVADKLIF. As DNA, the CDR3 is TGTGCTCTTGGGGAAAATCTCCTTTTTCCCCTTAGGGGATACGTGGCCGATAAACTCATCTTT.